One sample yielded the 4 T cell receptor beta chains listed below, sequenced in a study of T cells after yellow fever vaccination. TCRdb fed the 5' RACE reads into MiXCR, producing one record per CDR3 protein. The sample yields more than 50,000 distinct CDR3 sequences, 5% to 6.5% seen once. Sequencing used PBMCs, either bulk or a sorted T-cell subset (CD4+, CD8+, memory, or dextramer-sorted; not recorded which), obtained on the day of the yellow fever booster vaccination. The receptors come from a man younger than 35 who received the YFV17D yellow fever vaccine.

As regards this clonotype: Lacking the conserved final phenylalanine or tryptophan, this CDR3 likely reflects a read error. This sequence joins TRBV4-3 and TRBJ2-7, with D tentatively TRBD1 (5 bases). The CDR3 totals 16 residues. CDR1 is LGHNA and CDR2 is YSLEER in the germline V gene. Trimming took 0 bases from V and 1 from J, leaving 13 bases between them. The CDR3 nucleotides read TGCGCCAGCAGCCAAGATCTTCGAACAGGTTCCTACGAGCAGTACTCC. Amino acid sequence: CASSQDLRTGSYEQYS.

This clonotype has just a few counts. V usage is TRBV6-5 and J usage is TRBJ2-5; TRBD2 matches 7 bases. Germline CDR1 reads MNHEY; CDR2 reads SVGAGI. The CDR3 consists of 11 residues. V lost 6 bases and J lost 10; bases outside the gene matches: 5. The CDR3 bases are TGTGCCAGCAGCCGGAGCGGGGTCCAGTACTTC. Translation gives CASSRSGVQYF.

Many counts were recorded for this clonotype. V and J are TRBV6-2 or TRBV6-3 and TRBJ2-5; D may be TRBD1 or TRBD2 (5 bases each). Trimming took off 0 bases at V and 10 bases at J, with 18 bases between the two ends. Germline-derived CDR1 and CDR2 are MNHEY and SVGEGT. This CDR3 is built from 15 residues. CDR3 sequence (DNA): TGTGCCAGCAGTTACTCCGGGACGGGCAGGGAAGTCCAGTACTTC. As protein: CASSYSGTGREVQYF.

This clonotype was counted many times. The rearrangement joins TRBV5-1 to TRBJ2-7; D is perhaps TRBD2 (5 bases). Germline assignment: CDR1 SGHRS and CDR2 YFSETQ. The CDR3 spans 14 residues. V lost 4 bases, J lost 3 bases, and 14 bases lay in between. CDR3 region: CASSQPGENYEQYF. The DNA for the CDR3 is TGCGCCAGCAGCCAGCCCGGGGAAAACTACGAGCAGTACTTC.